These 12 T cell receptor beta chains were all obtained from the same sample, sequenced in a study of blood T cell repertoires in COVID-19. The method was immunoSEQ multiplex PCR; TCRdb's version includes in-frame clones alone and lacks a portion of them. The data show about 320,000 clones, with roughly nine tenths seen just once and 2% to 3% held by the top ten. Specimen: PBMCs or T cells enriched from blood (not recorded which). The source is a man between 60 and 75 years old who had recovered from COVID-19.

The rearrangement uses TRBV5-4 and TRBJ2-2; 7 bases match TRBD1. This CDR3 is built from 15 residues. The germline V gene has CDR1 SGHNT and CDR2 YYREEE (reference sequence). J was trimmed by 0 bases and V by 4 bases; bases with no gene match: 3. CDR3 residues: CASSLQGTNTGELFF. The CDR3 DNA follows: TGTGCCAGCAGCCTACAGGGGACGAACACCGGGGAGCTGTTTTTT.

The CDR3 DNA reads TGTGCCAGCAGGCAACTAGCGGGGGGCCTCGTGGCGCAGTATTTT. This gives the protein CASRQLAGGLVAQYF. The chain employs TRBV27 and TRBJ2-3; 12 positions agree with TRBD2. Germline V gene sequence: CDR1 MNHEY, CDR2 SMNVEV (reference sequence). The ends lost 6 bases at V and 10 bases at J; junction bases unmatched: 11. CDR3 length equals 15 residues.

V is TRBV6-5 and J is TRBJ2-3; 9 bases match TRBD1. Germline CDR1 MNHEY, CDR2 SVGAGI. The CDR3 totals 14 residues. V dropped 4 bases and J dropped 3; count of bases not matched to a gene: 2. The CDR3 nucleotides read TGTGCCAGCAGTTGGGGACAGGGAACAGATACGCAGTATTTT. Amino acids: CASSWGQGTDTQYF.

The V and J genes are TRBV9 and TRBJ2-1, with 11 positions matching TRBD2. The CDR3 sequence is 18 residues long. Trimming removed 0 bases from V and 3 bases from J; junction bases left unmatched: 8. In germline, CDR1 is SGDLS, CDR2 YYNGEE. CDR3 in amino acids: CASSVEGLAGGFYNEQFF. The CDR3 region has the DNA TGTGCCAGCAGCGTAGAGGGGCTAGCGGGAGGATTCTACAATGAGCAGTTCTTC.

The V and J genes are TRBV10-3 and TRBJ2-1; the match to TRBD1 covers 10 bases. V shed 3 bases and J 6 bases; nucleotides not matched to a gene: 5. Germline V gives CDR1 ENHRY, CDR2 SYGVKD. This CDR3 is 15 amino acids long. The CDR3 nucleotides are TGTGCCATCAGTGAACCGGGACAGGGGACCAATGAGCAGTTCTTC. Its translation: CAISEPGQGTNEQFF.

The chain carries TRBV7-9 and TRBJ2-3, with a tentative D call TRBD2 (5 bases). With 1 base removed from V and 5 bases from J, the gap between germline ends came to 16 bases. This CDR3 comprises 16 residues. Germline CDR1 reads SEHNR; CDR2 reads FQNEAQ (reference sequence). This CDR3 reads CASSLVGSGTRDTQYF. The CDR3 nucleotides read TGTGCCAGCAGCTTAGTGGGGAGTGGAACCCGAGATACGCAGTATTTT.

J is TRBJ1-5 and V is TRBV5-5; 7 bases line up with TRBD1. The CDR3 length is 15 residues. Germline CDR1 and CDR2: SGHKS and YYEKEE (reference sequence). V was clipped by 5 bases and J by 6 bases; unmatched bases: 11. The chain's CDR3 is CASRRGTDPGQPQHF. CDR3 sequence (DNA): TGTGCCAGCAGACGAGGGACAGACCCAGGTCAGCCCCAGCATTTT.

The chain couples TRBV6-5 to TRBJ1-2; D call uncertain. The length of the CDR3 is 13 residues. Germline CDR1 and CDR2: MNHEY and SVGAGI. V was shortened by 2 bases and J by 4 bases, with 8 bases between the two germline ends. This CDR3 reads CASSYGEGYGYTF. In DNA, the CDR3 is TGTGCCAGCAGTTACGGGGAGGGCTATGGCTACACCTTC.

This clone showed up just once. The V gene is TRBV5-1, the J gene TRBJ1-6, with TRBD1 matching over 7 bases. Looked up from germline, CDR1 is SGHRS and CDR2 is YFSETQ. V dropped 4 bases and J dropped 7; count of bases not matched to a gene: 5. The length of the CDR3 is 14 residues. CDR3 DNA: TGCGCCAGCAGCAAGTCGACAGGGAATTCACCCCTCCACTTT. Amino acids: CASSKSTGNSPLHF.

This rearrangement joins TRBV5-1 to TRBJ2-2, with 11 bases that match TRBD1. The CDR3 length is 15 residues. Germline V gene lookup returns CDR1 SGHRS and CDR2 YFSETQ. The V segment lost 6 bases and the J segment 5 bases; nucleotides outside the gene matches: 6. The CDR3 nucleotides are TGCGCCAGCAAAATAGGACAGGGGGCTACCGGGGAGCTGTTTTTT. Its protein product is CASKIGQGATGELFF.

This chain joins TRBV18 and TRBJ2-7; TRBD2 might be the D (6 bases). The CDR3 totals 15 residues. V lost 1 base, J lost 7 bases, and 17 bases lay in between. Germline loops: CDR1 KGHSH, CDR2 LQKENI. CDR3 amino acids: CASSPRSGTRSEQYF. The CDR3 DNA reads as TGTGCCAGCTCACCACGCTCTGGGACTCGCTCAGAGCAGTACTTC.

The CDR3 loop is CASSELAGAGEQYF. The CDR3 DNA is TGTGCCAGCAGTGAACTAGCGGGGGCCGGCGAGCAGTACTTC. The chain combines TRBV6-1 with TRBJ2-7; 10 bases align to TRBD2. J was trimmed by 6 bases and V by 2 bases; bases with no gene match: 4. Germline CDR1 is MNHNS and CDR2 is SASEGT. The length of the CDR3 is 14 residues.